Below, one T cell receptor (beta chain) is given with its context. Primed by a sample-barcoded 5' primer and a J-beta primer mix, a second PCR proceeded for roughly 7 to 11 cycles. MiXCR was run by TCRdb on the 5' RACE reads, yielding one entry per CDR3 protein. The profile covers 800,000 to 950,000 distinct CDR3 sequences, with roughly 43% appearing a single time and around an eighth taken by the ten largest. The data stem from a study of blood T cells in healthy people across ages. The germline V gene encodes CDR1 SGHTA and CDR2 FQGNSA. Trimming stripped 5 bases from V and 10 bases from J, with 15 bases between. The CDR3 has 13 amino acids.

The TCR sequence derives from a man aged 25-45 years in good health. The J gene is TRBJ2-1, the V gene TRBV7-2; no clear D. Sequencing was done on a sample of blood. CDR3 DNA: TGTGCCAGCAGCCCACCCCCCCTCCCCGAGCAGTTCTTC. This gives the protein CASSPPPLPEQFF.